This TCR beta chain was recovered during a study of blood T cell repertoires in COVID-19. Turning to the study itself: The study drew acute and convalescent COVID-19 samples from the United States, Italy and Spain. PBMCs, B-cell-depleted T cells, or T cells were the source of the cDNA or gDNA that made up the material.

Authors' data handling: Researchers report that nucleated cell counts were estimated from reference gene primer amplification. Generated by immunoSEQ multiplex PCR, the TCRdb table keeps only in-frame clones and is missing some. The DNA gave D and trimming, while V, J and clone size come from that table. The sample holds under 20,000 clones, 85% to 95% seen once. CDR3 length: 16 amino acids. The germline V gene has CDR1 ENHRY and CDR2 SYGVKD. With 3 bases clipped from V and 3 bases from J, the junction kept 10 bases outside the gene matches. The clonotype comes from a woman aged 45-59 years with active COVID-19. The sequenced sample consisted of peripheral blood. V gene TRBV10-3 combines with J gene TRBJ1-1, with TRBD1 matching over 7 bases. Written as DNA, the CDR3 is TGTGCCATCAGTGACCCTACCGGACAGGCGTACACTGAAGCTTTCTTT. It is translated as CAISDPTGQAYTEAFF.